Listed below are T cell receptor beta chains from one sample, sequenced in a study of T-cell reconstitution after alpha-beta-depleted transplantation in children. TCRdb called the PCR reads again in MiXCR, with one record for every CDR3 protein. Among 500,000 to 600,000 distinct CDR3 sequences, 30% to 35% were seen once, and the ten largest hold around 2.4%. This specimen was PBMCs from the stem cell graft donor, taken from the stem cell graft. These TCRs come from a human donor who donated a stem cell graft to a child with aplastic anemia. Each CDR3 is given with its conserved first and last residue. D genes are given only for firm matches. The size entry is marked missing in some rows and otherwise reads once, few, many or a size class.

v_gene	d_gene	abundance	j_gene	CDR3nt	CDR3aa
TRBV20-1	.	few	TRBJ1-3	TGCAGTGCTCTGCGAGCAGGAGGATTAGGAAACACCATATATTTT	CSALRAGGLGNTIYF
TRBV30	.	.	TRBJ2-3	TGTGCCTGGAGCCTTCCTCAGGGGCGAACAGATACGCAGTATTTT	CAWSLPQGRTDTQYF
TRBV11-1	TRBD1	.	TRBJ2-5	TGTGCCAGCAGCTTAGCTATGGTGTTGGGACAGGGTCAAGAGACCCAGTACTTC	CASSLAMVLGQGQETQYF
TRBV6-1	TRBD2	.	TRBJ2-3	TGTGCCAGCAGGCGGGGGGGCAACACAGATACGCAGTATTTT	CASRRGGNTDTQYF
TRBV7-9	TRBD1	once	TRBJ1-5	TGTGCCAGCAGCTTTACAGGGGCGGTCCAGCCCCAGCATTTT	CASSFTGAVQPQHF
TRBV6-2/TRBV6-3	TRBD1	once	TRBJ1-5	TGTGCCAGCAGCACGGGACAGGGGTTTCGTACGCCCCAGCATTTT	CASSTGQGFRTPQHF
TRBV29-1	.	few	TRBJ2-2	TGCAGCGTTGTATGGGGGACCGGGGAGCTGTTTTTT	CSVVWGTGELFF
TRBV5-1	.	few	TRBJ2-1	TGCGCCAGCAGCTTGGACCCGAATGAGCAGTTCTTC	CASSLDPNEQFF
TRBV29-1	TRBD1	few	TRBJ2-3	TGCAGCGCTTGGACAGGGGCCGGGCAGTATTTT	CSAWTGAGQYF
TRBV5-1	.	few	TRBJ2-2	TGCGCCAGCAAGGGATCCTTCGACACCGGGGAGCTGTTTTTT	CASKGSFDTGELFF
TRBV5-1	.	few	TRBJ1-4	TGCGCCAGCACACGAGCGGCTAATGAAAAACTGTTTTTT	CASTRAANEKLFF
TRBV24-1	TRBD2	.	TRBJ2-1	TGTGCCACCAGTGATTTGACTAGCGGGGACAATGAGCAGTTCTTC	CATSDLTSGDNEQFF
TRBV20-1	TRBD2	.	TRBJ2-5	TGCAGTGCTAGTGACCACGTTGGGGCAGGAGCGGGACTAGAGACCCAGTACTTC	CSASDHVGAGAGLETQYF
TRBV7-9	.	once	TRBJ2-1	TGTGCCAGCAGCTTAGTGCCCGGGGAGAGTCCCTACAATGAGCAGTTCTTC	CASSLVPGESPYNEQFF
TRBV5-1	.	.	TRBJ2-1	TGCGCCAGCAGCTTGGAAACGGGCGCCTACAATGAGCAGTTCTTC	CASSLETGAYNEQFF
TRBV9	.	.	TRBJ1-1	TGTGCCAGCAGCGTAGGGGGATTCACTGAAGCTTTCTTT	CASSVGGFTEAFF
TRBV5-1	.	.	TRBJ1-5	TGCGCCAGCAGCTTAGCTCCGGGGGGAAGCAATCAGCCCCAGCATTTT	CASSLAPGGSNQPQHF
TRBV18	TRBD2	few	TRBJ2-3	TGTGCCAGCTCACGGACAGGTCTAGCGGGAGGCTCGGCGCAGTATTTT	CASSRTGLAGGSAQYF
TRBV27	.	few	TRBJ1-5	TGTGCCAGCAGTTTTTACAATCAGCCCCAGCATTTT	CASSFYNQPQHF
TRBV20-1	.	.	TRBJ1-5	TGCAGTATCCGTGGGAGGGGGAACTCGAATGGCAATCAGCCCCAGCATTTT	CSIRGRGNSNGNQPQHF
TRBV20-1	TRBD2	.	TRBJ2-2	TGCAGTGCTAGAGATGACAAGCGGGGGATTAACGGGGAGCTGTTTTTT	CSARDDKRGINGELFF
TRBV28	TRBD2	few	TRBJ2-3	TGTGCCAGCAGCCTGACTAGCGGGCTCTTTGCGGATACGCAGTATTTT	CASSLTSGLFADTQYF
TRBV24-1	TRBD2	.	TRBJ2-3	TGTGCCACCAGTTCGGTGTCGGCGGGAGATAGAGATACGCAGTATTTT	CATSSVSAGDRDTQYF
TRBV10-3	.	few	TRBJ2-1	TGTGCCATCAGTGAGACTACCCGTAATGAGCAGTTCTTC	CAISETTRNEQFF
TRBV7-2	TRBD1	.	TRBJ1-3	TGTGCCAGCAGCACACAGGGGTGGGCTGGAAACACCATATATTTT	CASSTQGWAGNTIYF
TRBV5-6	.	.	TRBJ1-1	TGTGCCAGCAGTTTAATTGCGGCGCGGGCGCAAACTGAAGCTTTCTTT	CASSLIAARAQTEAFF
TRBV4-2	.	few	TRBJ2-3	TGTGCCAGCCAAAAGGGTATTGGGGGCACAGATACGCAGTATTTT	CASQKGIGGTDTQYF
TRBV4-3	.	few	TRBJ2-3	TGCGCCAGCAGCCGTAGTCAGGACAACTCAGCTAGCACAGATACGCAGTATTTT	CASSRSQDNSASTDTQYF
TRBV5-4	.	.	TRBJ2-1	TGTGCCAGCAGCTTGGGTCGGGAGTCCTACAATGAGCAGTTCTTC	CASSLGRESYNEQFF
TRBV6-2/TRBV6-3	.	.	TRBJ1-2	TGTGCCAGCAGCTCCAGCGCAACCTATGGCTACACCTTC	CASSSSATYGYTF
TRBV7-6	TRBD2	few	TRBJ2-1	TGTGCCAGCAGCTTAAGGGCGGGAGAGAACAATGAGCAGTTCTTC	CASSLRAGENNEQFF
TRBV18	.	.	TRBJ2-3	TGTGACAGCTCACCACCGGTTGGCAGGGAGAGCGATACGCAGTATTTT	CDSSPPVGRESDTQYF
TRBV20-1	TRBD1	few	TRBJ2-7	TGCAGTGCCCCACAGGGGCCCTACGAGCAGTACTTC	CSAPQGPYEQYF
TRBV20-1	.	few	TRBJ2-1	TGCAGTGCTATACGGACTCACTCCTACAATGAGCAGTTCTTC	CSAIRTHSYNEQFF
TRBV4-2	TRBD2	.	TRBJ2-3	TGTGCCAGCAGCCAGACCGCCTTGACTAGCGGGACAGATACGCAGTATTTT	CASSQTALTSGTDTQYF
TRBV7-2	TRBD1	few	TRBJ2-1	TGTGCCAGCAGCTTTTGGGGACAGGGCACGGGGGAGCAGTTCTTC	CASSFWGQGTGEQFF
TRBV7-2	.	.	TRBJ2-1	TGTGCCAGCAGCCTCGATACGGGGGCAGAGTTCTTC	CASSLDTGAEFF
TRBV5-1	TRBD2	.	TRBJ2-1	TGCGCCAGCAGCCCCAGGACTAGCGAGACCTACAATGAGCAGTTCTTC	CASSPRTSETYNEQFF
TRBV9	.	few	TRBJ2-3	TGTGCCAGCAGCGTAGACAGGTCGATCACAGATACGCAGTATTTT	CASSVDRSITDTQYF
TRBV24-1	.	few	TRBJ2-1	TGTGCCACCCGGGCTAGCGCTGCCTACAATGAGCAGTTCTTC	CATRASAAYNEQFF
TRBV7-9	TRBD1	.	TRBJ2-3	TGTGCCAGCAGCCCCCCGGGACAGACGACTATCACAGATACGCAGTATTTT	CASSPPGQTTITDTQYF
TRBV15	.	few	TRBJ2-7	TGTGCCACCAGCAGAGAATTTGGACAGTTGTACGAGCAGTACTTC	CATSREFGQLYEQYF
TRBV29-1	.	few	TRBJ1-2	TGCAGCGTTGTGGGGTTCTATGGCTACACCTTC	CSVVGFYGYTF
TRBV30	.	.	TRBJ1-2	TGTGCCTGGAGTAGGGGGGTCTATGGCTACACCTTC	CAWSRGVYGYTF
TRBV20-1	TRBD1	few	TRBJ1-5	TGCAGTGCTGGGACAGGGAACGATCAGCCCCAGCATTTT	CSAGTGNDQPQHF
TRBV20-1	.	.	TRBJ1-2	TGCAGTGCTAGAGGAGGGGGGGGCACCTATGGCTACACCTTC	CSARGGGGTYGYTF
TRBV12-3/TRBV12-4	.	few	TRBJ2-2	TGTGCCAGCAGGCCTCAGATGTACACCGGGGAGCTGTTTTTT	CASRPQMYTGELFF
TRBV20-1	.	.	TRBJ2-1	TGCAGTGCTAGAGATCCGGCAGGTGGGTCCTACAATGAGCAGTTCTTC	CSARDPAGGSYNEQFF
TRBV5-1	.	.	TRBJ1-1	TGCGCCAGCAGCTCAAGGGGGAGGACTGAAGCTTTCTTT	CASSSRGRTEAFF
TRBV5-5	.	.	TRBJ2-7	TGTGCCAGCGTCGCTAGCGTTAGGGGCGAGCAGTACTTC	CASVASVRGEQYF